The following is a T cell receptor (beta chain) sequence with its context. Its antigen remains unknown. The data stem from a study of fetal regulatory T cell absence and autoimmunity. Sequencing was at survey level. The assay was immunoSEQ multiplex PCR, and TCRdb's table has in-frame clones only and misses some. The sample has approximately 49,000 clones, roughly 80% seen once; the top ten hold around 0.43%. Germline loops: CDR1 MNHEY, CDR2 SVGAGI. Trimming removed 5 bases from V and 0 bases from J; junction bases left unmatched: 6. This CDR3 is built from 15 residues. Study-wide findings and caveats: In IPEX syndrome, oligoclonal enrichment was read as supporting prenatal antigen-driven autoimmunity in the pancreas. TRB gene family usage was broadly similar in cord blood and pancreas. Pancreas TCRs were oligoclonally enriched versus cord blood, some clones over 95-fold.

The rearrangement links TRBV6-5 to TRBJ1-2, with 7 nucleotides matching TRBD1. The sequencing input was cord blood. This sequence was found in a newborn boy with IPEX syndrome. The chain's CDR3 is CASSRDSKANYGYTF. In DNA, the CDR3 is TGTGCCAGCAGTCGGGACAGTAAAGCTAACTATGGCTACACCTTC.